This T cell receptor beta chain appears in the sequencing data of a study of blood T cell repertoires in COVID-19. Germline V CDR1 and CDR2: SGHKS, YYEKEE (reference sequence). The junction had 10 bases not matched to a gene; V was cut back by 4 bases and J by 3 bases. The CDR3 extends over 15 amino acids. How the authors handled the data: Reference gene primer amplification gave nucleated cell count estimates. Clones were read by immunoSEQ multiplex PCR, and TCRdb kept only the in-frame ones, dropping some. Clone size and the V and J calls come from that table; the DNA yielded D and trimming. The sample has around 180,000 clones, approximately 90% seen once; the top ten hold roughly 4%.

The sequence came from a woman aged 30 to 39 with acute or convalescent COVID-19. Sequencing was performed on peripheral blood. The gene calls are TRBV5-5 and TRBJ2-7; 7 bases fit TRBD1. DNA for the CDR3: TGTGCCAGCAGCGCACAGGGGTACAATCTCTACGAGCAGTACTTC. Translation: CASSAQGYNLYEQYF.